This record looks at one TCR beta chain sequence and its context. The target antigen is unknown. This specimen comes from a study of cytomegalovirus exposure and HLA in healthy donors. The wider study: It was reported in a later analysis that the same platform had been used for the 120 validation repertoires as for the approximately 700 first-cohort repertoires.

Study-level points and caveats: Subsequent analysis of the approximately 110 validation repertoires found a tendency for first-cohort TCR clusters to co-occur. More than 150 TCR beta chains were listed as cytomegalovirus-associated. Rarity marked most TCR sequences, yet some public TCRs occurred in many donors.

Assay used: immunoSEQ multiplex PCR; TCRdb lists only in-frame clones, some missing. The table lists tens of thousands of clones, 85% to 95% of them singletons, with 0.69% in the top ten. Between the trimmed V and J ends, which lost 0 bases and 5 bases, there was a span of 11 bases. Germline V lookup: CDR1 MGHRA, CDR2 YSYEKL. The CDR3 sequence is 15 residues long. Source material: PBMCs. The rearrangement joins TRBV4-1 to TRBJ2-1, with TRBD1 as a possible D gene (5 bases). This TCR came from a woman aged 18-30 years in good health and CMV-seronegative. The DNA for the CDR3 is TGCGCCAGCAGCCAAGATGCCAGGGTGAACAATGAGCAGTTCTTC. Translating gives CASSQDARVNNEQFF.